Listed here are 28 T cell receptor beta chains from one sample, sequenced in a study of blood T cell repertoires in COVID-19. Clones were sequenced by immunoSEQ multiplex PCR, and TCRdb holds only the in-frame ones, with some missing. The table shows a few hundred thousand clones, with around 89% occurring only once. The sequenced sample consisted of PBMCs or T cells enriched from blood (not recorded which). The receptors originated from a young man who had recovered from COVID-19.

V usage is TRBV30 and J usage is TRBJ1-1; a possible D gene is TRBD1 (5 bases). This CDR3 region has 16 residues. Germline V lookup: CDR1 GTSNPN, CDR2 SVGIG (reference sequence). The V gene lost 1 base and the J gene lost 5 bases, with 20 bases spanning the gap. The CDR3 DNA reads as TGTGCCTGGAGTGCGATCAAGAGCCAGGGTGTAACTGAAGCTTTCTTT. Translated, it gives CAWSAIKSQGVTEAFF.

This chain links TRBV7-9 with TRBJ2-4; 8 bases are a match to TRBD1. V gave up 5 bases and J gave up 6 bases; unmatched junction bases: 9. Germline-derived CDR1 and CDR2 are SEHNR and FQNEAQ (reference sequence). The CDR3 covers 15 residues. CDR3 in amino acids: CASSRRTGMGNIQYF. The CDR3 DNA reads as TGTGCCAGCAGCCGACGGACAGGGATGGGAAACATTCAGTACTTC.

The CDR3: CASSPGETNYGYTF. The CDR3 coding sequence is TGTGCCAGCAGCCCGGGGGAAACTAACTATGGCTACACCTTC. This chain connects TRBV3-1 (or the pseudogene TRBV3-2) to TRBJ1-2; D is possibly TRBD1 (5 bases). Germline V gene lookup returns CDR1 LGHDT and CDR2 YNNKEL (reference sequence). The CDR3 length is 14 residues. V lost 4 bases, J lost 0 bases, and 9 bases lay in between.

The chain uses TRBV30 and TRBJ2-1; 8 bases are a match to TRBD2. Germline CDR1 reads GTSNPN; CDR2 reads SVGIG (reference sequence). Losses at the gene ends were 0 bases for V and 5 bases for J; bases not matched to a gene: 3. The CDR3 extends over 14 amino acids. CDR3 DNA: TGTGCCTGGAGTGTGCTTAGCGGGGACAATGAGCAGTTCTTC. Translation: CAWSVLSGDNEQFF.

Notes on this clone: Relative to the germline gene, one junction end is altered; a read error may explain this. CDR3 DNA sequence: TGTGCCAGCAGTCCCGGAGGGGGCTACTATGAGCAGTTCTTC. It yields the protein CASSPGGGYYEQFF. This chain joins TRBV6-2 or TRBV6-3 and TRBJ2-1, with D maybe TRBD1 (7 bases). Germline CDR1 is MNHEY and CDR2 is SVGEGT. The CDR3 extends over 14 amino acids.

The J gene is TRBJ2-5, the V gene TRBV10-3; 8 positions match TRBD1. This CDR3 is built from 14 residues. The ends lost 10 bases at V and 2 bases at J; junction bases unmatched: 9. Germline V gene sequence: CDR1 ENHRY, CDR2 SYGVKD. In DNA form, the CDR3 reads TGTGCCACCCAACAGGGGGGTGTGCAAGAGACCCAGTACTTC. Protein: CATQQGGVQETQYF.

The chain joins TRBV7-2 to TRBJ2-3; 7 bases fit TRBD1. V lost 4 bases to trimming and J lost 7 bases; unmatched junction nucleotides: 5. The CDR3 sequence is 13 residues long. Germline-derived CDR1 and CDR2 are SGHTA and FQGNSA. The DNA for the CDR3 is TGTGCCAGCAGCTCGGACAGGCTTCATACGCAGTATTTT. It is translated as CASSSDRLHTQYF.

The rearrangement joins TRBV7-8 to TRBJ2-5; the match to TRBD2 covers 12 bases. Germline trimming cut 2 bases from V and 4 bases from J; bases unmatched to any gene: 5. The CDR3 contains 16 residues. The germline V gene encodes CDR1 SGHVS and CDR2 FQNEAQ. CDR3 sequence: CASSLTTSGRGETQYF. CDR3 coding DNA: TGTGCCAGCAGCTTAACGACTAGCGGGAGAGGAGAGACCCAGTACTTC.

V usage is TRBV11-2 and J usage is TRBJ1-2; TRBD1 aligns across 8 bases. The CDR3 has 15 residues. Per germline, CDR1 SGHAT and CDR2 FQNNGV. V was pared by 6 bases and J by 3 bases, with 9 bases of the junction left unmatched. CDR3 nucleotides: TGTGCCAGCAGTTACGACAGGGGACCCTACTATGGCTACACCTTC. It specifies CASSYDRGPYYGYTF.

The V and J genes are TRBV7-9 and TRBJ2-2; the D gene is possibly TRBD1 (5 bases). The CDR3 has 16 residues. V gave up 5 bases and J gave up 1 base, with 14 bases separating them. The germline V gene has CDR1 SEHNR and CDR2 FQNEAQ (reference sequence). CDR3 DNA sequence: TGTGCCAGCAGCACAAGGATAGGACAGAACACCGGGGAGCTGTTTTTT. Amino acid sequence: CASSTRIGQNTGELFF.

The J gene is TRBJ2-2, the V gene TRBV28; no firm D call. Per germline, CDR1 MDHEN and CDR2 SYDVKM. V was pared by 10 bases and J by 4 bases, with 19 bases between. CDR3 length equals 15 residues. The CDR3 DNA reads TGTGCCACCTTCCGAAGCGACCCGACCACCGGGGAGCTGTTTTTT. This translates into CATFRSDPTTGELFF. Based on the CDR3 plus reference TRBV28 and TRBJ2-2, the full variable domain is DVKVTQSSRYLVKRTGEKVFLECVQDMDHENMFWYRQDPGLGLRLIYFSYDVKMKEKGDIPEGYSVSREKKERFSLILESASTNQTSMYLCATFRSDPTTGELFFGEGSRLTVL.

This rearrangement joins TRBV11-2 to TRBJ2-3; 7 bases line up with TRBD2. V lost 6 bases and J lost 1; bases outside the gene matches: 4. Germline CDR1 reads SGHAT; CDR2 reads FQNNGV. CDR3 length equals 14 residues. CDR3 sequence: CASSYTSGTDTQYF. The CDR3 coding sequence is TGTGCCAGCAGTTATACTAGCGGCACAGATACGCAGTATTTT.

The rearrangement uses TRBV7-9 and TRBJ2-7; D is uncertain. Germline CDR1 reads SEHNR; CDR2 reads FQNEAQ (reference sequence). The CDR3 has 15 residues. The germline V and J ends were trimmed by 3 bases and 0 bases, with 12 bases remaining between them. CDR3 in amino acids: CASSFSGVSSYEQYF. The DNA for the CDR3 is TGTGCCAGCAGCTTCTCAGGCGTGAGCTCCTACGAGCAGTACTTC.

The chain carries TRBV29-1 and TRBJ2-2; 10 nucleotides match TRBD1. V dropped 3 bases and J dropped 3; count of bases not matched to a gene: 7. Germline V lookup: CDR1 SQVTM, CDR2 ANQGSEA. CDR3 length equals 16 residues. CDR3 coding DNA: TGCAGCGTTGAGGCGGGACAGGGGTTCGACACCGGGGAGCTGTTTTTT. The encoded protein is CSVEAGQGFDTGELFF.

The V call is TRBV29-1, the J call TRBJ2-3; 10 positions match TRBD2. Germline CDR1 and CDR2: SQVTM and ANQGSEA. The CDR3 loop spans 16 amino acids. Trimming removed 1 base from V and 0 bases from J; junction bases left unmatched: 4. The chain's CDR3 is CSVEGKLAGSTDTQYF. The CDR3 coding sequence is TGCAGCGTTGAAGGGAAACTAGCGGGGAGCACAGATACGCAGTATTTT.

This chain uses TRBV19 with TRBJ1-1; 10 bases fit TRBD1. V shed 4 bases, J shed 4 bases, and the junction held 12 bases outside the gene matches. The CDR3 extends over 17 amino acids. Germline CDR1 LNHDA, CDR2 SQIVND (reference sequence). In DNA, the CDR3 is TGTGCCAGTAGTACTAACCGGGACAGGGGATCTGGCACTGAAGCTTTCTTT. Translation: CASSTNRDRGSGTEAFF.

The chain combines TRBV7-9 with TRBJ1-6, with D maybe TRBD1 (6 bases). CDR3 length equals 15 residues. Trimming removed 5 bases at V and 6 bases at J, with 14 bases between. Germline V gene sequence: CDR1 SEHNR, CDR2 FQNEAQ (reference sequence). The CDR3 sequence: CASSPSNRVNSPLHF. The CDR3, as DNA: TGTGCCAGCAGCCCAAGTAACAGGGTTAATTCACCCCTCCACTTT.

The CDR3 loop reads CASSSRQGVNEQFF. CDR3 coding DNA: TGTGCCAGCAGCTCGAGACAGGGGGTCAATGAGCAGTTCTTC. The chain combines TRBV7-9 with TRBJ2-1; TRBD1 matches at 9 bases. In germline, CDR1 is SEHNR, CDR2 FQNEAQ (reference sequence). CDR3 length: 14 residues. Trimming removed 4 bases from V and 6 bases from J; junction bases left unmatched: 4.

This chain links TRBV13 with TRBJ1-2, with 7 bases identical to TRBD1. CDR1 is PRHDT and CDR2 is FYEKMQ in the germline V gene (reference sequence). The J segment lost 1 base and the V segment lost 1 base, leaving 12 bases of the junction unmatched. The CDR3 extends over 18 amino acids. The CDR3 sequence: CASSLEGEWPGGNYGYTF. The CDR3 DNA reads TGTGCCAGCAGCTTAGAGGGGGAATGGCCAGGGGGTAACTATGGCTACACCTTC.

In regard to this clone: This sample includes further DNA sequences coding for the same CDR3. This chain uses TRBV9 with TRBJ1-1; D may be TRBD1 (5 bases). Between the trimmed V and J ends, which lost 0 bases and 0 bases, there was a span of 9 bases. The CDR3 sequence is 15 residues long. The germline gives CDR1 SGDLS, CDR2 YYNGEE. CDR3 in DNA: TGTGCCAGCAGCGTAGATCCAGGGATGAACACTGAAGCTTTCTTT. This translates into CASSVDPGMNTEAFF.

The V and J genes are TRBV19 and TRBJ2-4; tentatively, D is TRBD1 (6 bases). V was shortened by 5 bases and J by 1 base, with 12 bases between the two germline ends. The germline V gene has CDR1 LNHDA and CDR2 SQIVND (reference sequence). This CDR3 spans 15 amino acids. The CDR3 nucleotides read TGTGCCAGTAGTTCAGGGGCGGGTGCCAAAAACATTCAGTACTTC. Protein: CASSSGAGAKNIQYF.

V usage is TRBV5-6 and J usage is TRBJ1-2, with 7 bases matching TRBD1. The CDR3 totals 15 residues. CDR1 is SGHDT, CDR2 YYEEEE, per germline. The ends lost 7 bases at V and 5 bases at J; junction bases unmatched: 14. CDR3 nucleotide sequence: TGTGCCAGCTGCCCCCAGGACAGGCTCCTTTATGGCTACACCTTC. Translated: CASCPQDRLLYGYTF.

The chain joins TRBV28 to TRBJ1-4; TRBD1 matches at 7 bases. Germline V gene sequence: CDR1 MDHEN, CDR2 SYDVKM. The V and J ends lost 1 base and 5 bases, in that order; junction bases with no gene match: 4. The CDR3 totals 15 residues. Here the CDR3 reads CASSLSSRGNEKLFF. The DNA for the CDR3 is TGTGCCAGCAGTTTATCGAGCAGGGGGAATGAAAAACTGTTTTTT.

In the case of this clone: At the DNA level, this CDR3 is encoded by other sequences in the same sample as well. The chain is built from TRBV9 and TRBJ2-2; D is perhaps TRBD1 (6 bases). CDR3 length: 14 amino acids. V was shortened by 0 bases and J by 4 bases, with 7 bases between the two germline ends. Germline-derived CDR1 and CDR2 are SGDLS and YYNGEE. For the CDR3, the DNA is TGTGCCAGCAGCGTAGGAGGGGGCACCGGGGAGCTGTTTTTT. It is translated as CASSVGGGTGELFF.

The chain has TRBV6-5 and TRBJ1-5; 7 bases match TRBD1. Germline CDR1 is MNHEY and CDR2 is SVGAGI. This CDR3 spans 13 amino acids. Trimming removed 8 bases from V and 4 bases from J; junction bases left unmatched: 5. CDR3 sequence: CASATGKNQPQHF. In DNA form, the CDR3 reads TGTGCCAGCGCGACAGGGAAGAATCAGCCCCAGCATTTT.

The chain links TRBV9 to TRBJ2-1; TRBD2 matches at 10 bases. CDR1 and CDR2 from the germline V gene are SGDLS and YYNGEE. The CDR3 length is 13 residues. J was trimmed by 9 bases and V by 2 bases; bases with no gene match: 2. DNA of the CDR3: TGTGCCAGCAGCGTTCTAGCGGGAGCTGAGCAGTTCTTC. Translation gives CASSVLAGAEQFF.

The gene calls are TRBV10-3 and TRBJ2-1; 9 bases align to TRBD1. V was pared by 6 bases and J by 8 bases, with 14 bases of the junction left unmatched. The germline gives CDR1 ENHRY, CDR2 SYGVKD. The CDR3 extends over 16 amino acids. The CDR3 spells CAIRGTAGQGGHEQFF. The CDR3 nucleotides read TGTGCCATCAGGGGGACGGCGGGACAGGGTGGGCATGAGCAGTTCTTC.

J is TRBJ1-2 and V is TRBV30, with D possibly matching TRBD1 (5 bases). This CDR3 comprises 18 residues. The germline V and J ends were trimmed by 4 bases and 6 bases, with 30 bases remaining between them. The germline V gene encodes CDR1 GTSNPN and CDR2 SVGIG (reference sequence). Here the CDR3 reads CAWNNPARRRQSIDGYTF. CDR3 nucleotides: TGTGCCTGGAATAACCCGGCAAGACGGAGACAGTCTATAGATGGCTACACCTTC.